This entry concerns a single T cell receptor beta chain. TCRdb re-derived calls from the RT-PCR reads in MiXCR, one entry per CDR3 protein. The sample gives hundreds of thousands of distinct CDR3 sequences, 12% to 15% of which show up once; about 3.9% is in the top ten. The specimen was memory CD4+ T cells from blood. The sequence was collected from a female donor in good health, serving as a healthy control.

This chain's CDR3 is CASSLLGTGGYEQYF. Here the CDR3 DNA reads TGTGCCAGCAGTTTATTGGGGACAGGTGGGTACGAGCAGTACTTC. The gene calls are TRBV28 and TRBJ2-7, with TRBD1 identical over 8 bases. The J segment lost 4 bases and the V segment lost 1 base, leaving 6 bases of the junction unmatched. Germline V gene lookup returns CDR1 MDHEN and CDR2 SYDVKM. The CDR3 covers 15 residues.